This T cell receptor beta chain stems from a study of technical replicates of blood from a handful of donors. Repertoires were generated with immunoSEQ multiplex PCR, while TCRdb's copy carries only in-frame clones and drops some. The table lists almost 90,000 clones, approximately 93% of them singletons. The germline V gene encodes CDR1 SGHNT and CDR2 YYREEE (reference sequence). The V end lost 0 bases, the J end lost 4 bases, and 13 bases lay between the germline ends. CDR3 length: 15 residues. Sequencing was performed on T cells isolated from PBMCs. This clonotype was obtained from a human donor in good health. This chain uses TRBV5-4 with TRBJ2-5; possibly TRBD2 for D (6 bases). CDR3 nucleotides: TGTGCCAGCAGCTTGGAACATTCGGGGGTAGAGACCCAGTACTTC. It specifies CASSLEHSGVETQYF.